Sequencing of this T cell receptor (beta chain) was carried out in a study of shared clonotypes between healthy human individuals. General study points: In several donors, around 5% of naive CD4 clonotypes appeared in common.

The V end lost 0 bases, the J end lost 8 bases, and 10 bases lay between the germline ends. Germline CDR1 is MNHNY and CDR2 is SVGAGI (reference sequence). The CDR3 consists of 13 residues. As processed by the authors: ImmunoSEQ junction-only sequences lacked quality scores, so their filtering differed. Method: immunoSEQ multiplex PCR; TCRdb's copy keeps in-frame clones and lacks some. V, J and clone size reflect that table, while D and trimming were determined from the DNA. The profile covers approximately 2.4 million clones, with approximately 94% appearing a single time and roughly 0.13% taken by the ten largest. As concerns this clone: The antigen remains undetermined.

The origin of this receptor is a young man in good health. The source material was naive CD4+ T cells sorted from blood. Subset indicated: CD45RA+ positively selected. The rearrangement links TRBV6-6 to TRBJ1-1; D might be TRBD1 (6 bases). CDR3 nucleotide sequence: TGTGCCAGCAGTTACTCAGGAGGGGGGGAAGCTTTCTTT. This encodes CASSYSGGGEAFF.